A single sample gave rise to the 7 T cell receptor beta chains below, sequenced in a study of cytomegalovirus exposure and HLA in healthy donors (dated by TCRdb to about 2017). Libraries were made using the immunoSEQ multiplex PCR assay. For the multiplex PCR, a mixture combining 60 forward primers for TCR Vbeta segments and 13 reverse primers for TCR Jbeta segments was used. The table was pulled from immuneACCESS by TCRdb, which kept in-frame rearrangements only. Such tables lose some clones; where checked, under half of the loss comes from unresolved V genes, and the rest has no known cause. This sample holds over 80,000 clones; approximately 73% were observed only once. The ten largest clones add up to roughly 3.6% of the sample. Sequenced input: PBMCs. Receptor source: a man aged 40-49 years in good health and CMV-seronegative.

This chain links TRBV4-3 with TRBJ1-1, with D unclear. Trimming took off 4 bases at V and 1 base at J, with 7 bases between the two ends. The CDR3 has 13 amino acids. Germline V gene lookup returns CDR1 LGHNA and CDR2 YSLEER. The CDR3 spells CASSLLGNTEAFF. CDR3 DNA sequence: TGCGCCAGCAGCCTCCTAGGGAACACTGAAGCTTTCTTT.

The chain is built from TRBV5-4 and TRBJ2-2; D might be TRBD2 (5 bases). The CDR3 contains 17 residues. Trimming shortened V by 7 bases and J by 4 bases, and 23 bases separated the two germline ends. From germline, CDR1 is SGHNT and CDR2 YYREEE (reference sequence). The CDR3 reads CASGLTGVNRGTGELFF. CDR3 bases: TGTGCCAGCGGGTTGACTGGGGTTAACCGGGGCACCGGGGAGCTGTTTTTT.

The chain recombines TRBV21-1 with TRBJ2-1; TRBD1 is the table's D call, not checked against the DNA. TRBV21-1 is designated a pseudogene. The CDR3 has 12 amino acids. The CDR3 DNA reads TGTGCCAGCAGCGACAGGTACAATGAGCAGTTCTTC. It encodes CASSDRYNEQFF.

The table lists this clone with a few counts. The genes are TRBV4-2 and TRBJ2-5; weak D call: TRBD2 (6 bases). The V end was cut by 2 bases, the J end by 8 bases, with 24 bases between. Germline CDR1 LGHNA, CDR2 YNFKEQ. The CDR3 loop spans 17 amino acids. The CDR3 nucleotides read TGTGCCAGCAGCCAAACTCCGGGACTGATAAATTTTGGTACCCAGTACTTC. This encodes CASSQTPGLINFGTQYF.

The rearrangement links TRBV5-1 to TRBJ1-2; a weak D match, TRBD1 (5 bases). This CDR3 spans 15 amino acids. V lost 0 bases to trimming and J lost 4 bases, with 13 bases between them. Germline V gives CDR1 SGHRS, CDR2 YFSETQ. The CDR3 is CASSLVQGGLYGYTF. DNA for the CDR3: TGCGCCAGCAGCTTGGTGCAGGGAGGCCTCTATGGCTACACCTTC.

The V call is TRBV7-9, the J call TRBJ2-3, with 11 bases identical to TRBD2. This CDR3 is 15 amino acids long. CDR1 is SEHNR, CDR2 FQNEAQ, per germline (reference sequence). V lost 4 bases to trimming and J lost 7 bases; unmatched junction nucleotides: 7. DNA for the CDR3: TGTGCCAGCAGCTCCCGACTAGCGGGGCGCCATACGCAGTATTTT. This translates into CASSSRLAGRHTQYF.

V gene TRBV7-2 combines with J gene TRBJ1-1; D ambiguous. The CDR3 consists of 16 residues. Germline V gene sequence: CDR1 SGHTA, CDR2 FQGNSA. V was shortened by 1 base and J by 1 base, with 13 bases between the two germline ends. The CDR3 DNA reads TGTGCCAGCAGCTTAGTTGCTAGCGGGTGGAACACTGAAGCTTTCTTT. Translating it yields CASSLVASGWNTEAFF.